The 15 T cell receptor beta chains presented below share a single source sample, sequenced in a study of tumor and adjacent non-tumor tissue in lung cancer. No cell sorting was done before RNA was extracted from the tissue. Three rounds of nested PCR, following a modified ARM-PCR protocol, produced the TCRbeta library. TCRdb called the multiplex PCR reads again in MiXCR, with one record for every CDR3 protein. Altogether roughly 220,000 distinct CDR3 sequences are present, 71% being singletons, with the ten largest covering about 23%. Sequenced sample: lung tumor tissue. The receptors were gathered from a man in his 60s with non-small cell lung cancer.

The CDR3 protein is CASGPRGQGVSNTEAFF. The CDR3 region has the DNA TGTGCCAGCGGCCCGAGGGGACAGGGGGTTTCGAACACTGAAGCTTTCTTT. The V gene is TRBV12-3 or TRBV12-4, the J gene TRBJ1-1, with 11 bases fitting TRBD1. Trimming took 8 bases from V and 1 from J; bases not matched to a gene: 12. This CDR3 has 17 residues.

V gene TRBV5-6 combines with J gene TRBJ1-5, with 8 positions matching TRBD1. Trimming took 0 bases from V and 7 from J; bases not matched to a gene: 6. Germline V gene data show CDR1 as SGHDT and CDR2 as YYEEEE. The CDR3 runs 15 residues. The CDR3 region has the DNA TGTGCCAGCAGCTTGGAGGGGACAGGATCACAGCCCCAGCATTTT. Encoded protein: CASSLEGTGSQPQHF.

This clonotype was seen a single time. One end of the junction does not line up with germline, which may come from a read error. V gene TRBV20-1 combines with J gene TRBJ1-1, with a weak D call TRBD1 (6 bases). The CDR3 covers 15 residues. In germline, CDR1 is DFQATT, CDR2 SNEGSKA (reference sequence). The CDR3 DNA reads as TGCAGTACAGGGAAGCCCGGGGGGGTGGACACTGAAACTTTCTTT. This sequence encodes CSTGKPGGVDTETFF.

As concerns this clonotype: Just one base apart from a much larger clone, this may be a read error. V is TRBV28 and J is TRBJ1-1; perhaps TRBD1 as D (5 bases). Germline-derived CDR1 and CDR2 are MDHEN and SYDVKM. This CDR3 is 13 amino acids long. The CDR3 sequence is CASSFPNGGEDFF. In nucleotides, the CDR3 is TGTGCCAGCAGTTTCCCCAACGGGGGTGAAGATTTCTTT.

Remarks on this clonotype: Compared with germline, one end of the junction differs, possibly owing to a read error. This CDR3 is CASGSTMEGPKESQYF. CDR3 nucleotides: TGTGCCAGCGGCTCCACAATGGAGGGGCCAAAGGAGAGCCAGTACTTC. The chain uses TRBV11-2 and TRBJ2-5; possibly TRBD2 for D (6 bases). CDR1 SGHAT and CDR2 FQNNGV come from the germline V gene. CDR3 length: 16 residues.

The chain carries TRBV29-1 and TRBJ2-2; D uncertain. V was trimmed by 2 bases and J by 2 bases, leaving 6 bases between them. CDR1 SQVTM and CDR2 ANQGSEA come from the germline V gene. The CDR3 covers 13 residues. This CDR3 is CSVERANTGELFF. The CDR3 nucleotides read TGCAGCGTTGAACGGGCAAACACCGGGGAGCTGTTTTTT.

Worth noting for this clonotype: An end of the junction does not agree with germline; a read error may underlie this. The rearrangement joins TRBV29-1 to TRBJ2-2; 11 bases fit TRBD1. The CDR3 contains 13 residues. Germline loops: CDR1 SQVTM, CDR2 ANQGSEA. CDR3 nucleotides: TGTAGCGCTGGGACAGGGGGGCCGCGGGAGCTGTTTTTT. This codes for CSAGTGGPRELFF.

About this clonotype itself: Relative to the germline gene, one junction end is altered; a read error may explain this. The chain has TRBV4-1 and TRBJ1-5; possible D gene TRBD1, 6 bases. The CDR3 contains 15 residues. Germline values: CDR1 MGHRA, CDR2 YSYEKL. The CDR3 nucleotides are TGCGCCATCAGCCAGTTACAGGGCAGCAATCAGCCCCAGCATTTT. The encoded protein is CAISQLQGSNQPQHF.

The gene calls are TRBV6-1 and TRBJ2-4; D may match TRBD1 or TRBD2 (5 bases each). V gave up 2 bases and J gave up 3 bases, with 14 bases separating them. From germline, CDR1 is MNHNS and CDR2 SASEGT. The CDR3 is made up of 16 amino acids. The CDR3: CASSERLVGDKNIQYF. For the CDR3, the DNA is TGTGCCAGCAGTGAAAGGCTAGTGGGGGACAAAAACATTCAGTACTTC.

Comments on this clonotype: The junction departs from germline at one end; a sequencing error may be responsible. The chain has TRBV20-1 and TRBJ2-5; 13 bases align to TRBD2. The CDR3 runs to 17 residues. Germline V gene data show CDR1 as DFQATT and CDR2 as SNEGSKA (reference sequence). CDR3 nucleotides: TGCAGTGCTAGACCCTTTCCCTTTGGACTAGCGGGAGAAACCAAGTATTTC. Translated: CSARPFPFGLAGETKYF.

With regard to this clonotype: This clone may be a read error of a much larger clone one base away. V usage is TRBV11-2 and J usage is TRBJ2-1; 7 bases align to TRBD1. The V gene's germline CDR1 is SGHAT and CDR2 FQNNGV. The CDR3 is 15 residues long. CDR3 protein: CVSSSGTDSYNEQFF. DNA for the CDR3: TGTGTCAGCAGCTCTGGGACAGACTCCTACAATGAGCAGTTCTTC.

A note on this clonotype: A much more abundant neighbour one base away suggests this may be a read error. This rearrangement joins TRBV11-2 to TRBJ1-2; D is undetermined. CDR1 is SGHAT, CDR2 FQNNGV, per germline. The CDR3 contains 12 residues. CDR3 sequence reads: CASSHAGYDYTF. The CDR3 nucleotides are TGTGCCAGCAGCCATGCAGGTTATGACTACACCTTC.

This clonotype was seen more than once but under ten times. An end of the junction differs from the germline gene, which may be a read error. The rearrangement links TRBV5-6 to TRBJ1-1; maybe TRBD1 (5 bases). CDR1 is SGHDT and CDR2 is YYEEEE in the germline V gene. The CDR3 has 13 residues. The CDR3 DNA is TGTGCCAGCATCTTGTTTCAGGGCAGTGAAGCTTTCTTT. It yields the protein CASILFQGSEAFF.

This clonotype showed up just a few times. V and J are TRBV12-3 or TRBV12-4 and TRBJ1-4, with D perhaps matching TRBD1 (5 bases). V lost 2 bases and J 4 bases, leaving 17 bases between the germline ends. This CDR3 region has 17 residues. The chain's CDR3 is CASSLSQGRLGNEKLFF. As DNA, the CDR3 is TGTGCCAGCAGTTTATCCCAGGGCCGGTTGGGTAATGAAAAACTGTTTTTT.

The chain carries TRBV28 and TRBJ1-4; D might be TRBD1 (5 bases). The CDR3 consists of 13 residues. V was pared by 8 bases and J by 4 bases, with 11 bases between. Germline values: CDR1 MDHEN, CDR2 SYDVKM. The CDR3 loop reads CASLDSLNEKLFF. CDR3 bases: TGTGCCAGCCTCGACAGCCTTAATGAAAAACTGTTTTTT.